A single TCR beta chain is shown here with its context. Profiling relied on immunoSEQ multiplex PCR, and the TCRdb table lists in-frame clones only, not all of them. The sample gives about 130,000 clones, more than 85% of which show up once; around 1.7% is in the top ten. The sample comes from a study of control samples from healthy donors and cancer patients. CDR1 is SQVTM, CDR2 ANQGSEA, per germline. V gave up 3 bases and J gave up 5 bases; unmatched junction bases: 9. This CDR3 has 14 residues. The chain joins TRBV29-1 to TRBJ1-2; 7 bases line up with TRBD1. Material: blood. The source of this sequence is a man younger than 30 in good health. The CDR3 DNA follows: TGCAGCGTTGAGCGGGAGTCAGGGGGGTATGGCTACACCTTC. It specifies CSVERESGGYGYTF.